This T cell receptor beta chain derives from a study of CD8+ T cells in alopecia areata. The CDR3 runs to 15 residues. The germline CDR1 and CDR2 sequences are SQVTM and ANQGSEA. The V gene end was trimmed by 7 bases and the J gene end by 8 bases; junction bases not matched to a gene: 15. Reverse transcription of extracted RNA yielded cDNA, which provided the sequencing template. Repertoires were generated with immunoSEQ multiplex PCR, while TCRdb's copy carries only in-frame clones and drops some. The table includes 130,000 to 150,000 clones, around two thirds detected once. The chain combines TRBV29-1 with TRBJ2-1, with 9 bases that match TRBD2. Material for sequencing was CD8+ T cells sorted from blood. The TCR comes from a human donor in good health. The CDR3, as DNA: TGCAGCGCCTACGAGAGTGCGGGAGGGAGGGATGAGCAGTTCTTC. Translated: CSAYESAGGRDEQFF.